A selection of T cell receptor beta chains follows, all from one sample in a study of cytomegalovirus exposure and HLA in healthy donors. Repertoires were generated with immunoSEQ multiplex PCR, while TCRdb's copy carries only in-frame clones and drops some. This repertoire shows about 74,000 clones, around 94% found once; its top ten account for 1.5% to 2%. Material for sequencing was PBMCs. These receptors were taken from a woman aged 18 to 35 in good health and CMV-seropositive. The CDR3 runs from the conserved cysteine through the conserved F or W. The D gene is left open where the match is weak. Only some rows state a clone size, as once, few, many or a class for expanded clones.

j_call	v_call	d_call	clone_size	cdr3_nt	cdr3_aa
TRBJ1-3	TRBV5-4	TRBD1	.	TGTGCCAGCAGCTTATCGACAGGGATAAACTCTGGAAACACCATATATTTT	CASSLSTGINSGNTIYF
TRBJ2-1	TRBV9	TRBD2	.	TGTGCCAGCAGCGTAGGAGGTAGCGGGGGGGCAAATGAGCAGTTCTTC	CASSVGGSGGANEQFF
TRBJ1-4	TRBV27	.	.	TGTGCCAGCAGTTGGACAGTCTCAACTGGTGAAAAACTGTTTTTT	CASSWTVSTGEKLFF
TRBJ2-2	TRBV15	.	.	TGTGCCACCAGCGGTAAGACTAGTTCCACCGGGGAGCTGTTTTTT	CATSGKTSSTGELFF
TRBJ1-1	TRBV5-1	.	.	TGCGCCAGCAGAAGACAGGAGAACACTGAAGCTTTCTTT	CASRRQENTEAFF
TRBJ1-2	TRBV6-1	TRBD1	.	TGTGCCAGCAGTGATCCGGGACAGGGAGCTAACTATGGCTACACCTTC	CASSDPGQGANYGYTF
TRBJ1-5	TRBV9	.	.	TGTGCCAGCAGCGTAGGTGTAGATCAGCCCCAGCATTTT	CASSVGVDQPQHF
TRBJ1-2	TRBV7-9	.	.	TGTGCCAGCAGCTTAGTGGCCGGGTTCGGCTTC	CASSLVAGFGF
TRBJ2-7	TRBV5-6	.	.	TGTGCCAGCAGCTTGGGAGAGTTCTACGAGCAGTACTTC	CASSLGEFYEQYF
TRBJ2-3	TRBV5-6	TRBD2	.	TGTGCCAGCAGCCCCCCCCAGCGGGGGTTCACAGATACGCAGTATTTT	CASSPPQRGFTDTQYF
TRBJ2-1	TRBV27	.	.	TGTGCCAGCAGTTTACCGACTCAAGGGGTTAATGAGCAGTTCTTC	CASSLPTQGVNEQFF
TRBJ1-2	TRBV5-4	.	.	TGTGCCAGCAGCTTGGAAACAGGGAACGGCTACACCTTC	CASSLETGNGYTF
TRBJ2-3	TRBV19	TRBD2	.	TGTGCCAGTAGTATAGATGCGCCTAGCGGGTTAACAGATACGCAGTATTTT	CASSIDAPSGLTDTQYF
TRBJ1-3	TRBV11-3	.	.	TGTGCCAGCAGCTTAGATATGTCTGGAAACACCATATATTTT	CASSLDMSGNTIYF
TRBJ2-1	TRBV5-1	TRBD2	.	TGCGCCAGCAGCGCCGGACTAGCGGGATCCTCCTACAATGAGCAGTTCTTC	CASSAGLAGSSYNEQFF
TRBJ1-1	TRBV29-1	.	once	TGCAGCGCTGAAGAAACAGGGAACACTGAAGCTTTCTTT	CSAEETGNTEAFF
TRBJ2-2	TRBV30	.	.	TGTGCCTGGAGAACAGGGATTCCGAACACCGGGGAGCTGTTTTTT	CAWRTGIPNTGELFF
TRBJ2-4	TRBV11-2	.	.	TGTGCCAGCAGCTCCGGCGGCGTACTAGCCAAAAACATTCAGTACTTC	CASSSGGVLAKNIQYF
TRBJ2-3	TRBV5-1	TRBD2	.	TGCGCCAGCAGCTACGGCGGGGAGGGGTTCACAGATACGCAGTATTTT	CASSYGGEGFTDTQYF